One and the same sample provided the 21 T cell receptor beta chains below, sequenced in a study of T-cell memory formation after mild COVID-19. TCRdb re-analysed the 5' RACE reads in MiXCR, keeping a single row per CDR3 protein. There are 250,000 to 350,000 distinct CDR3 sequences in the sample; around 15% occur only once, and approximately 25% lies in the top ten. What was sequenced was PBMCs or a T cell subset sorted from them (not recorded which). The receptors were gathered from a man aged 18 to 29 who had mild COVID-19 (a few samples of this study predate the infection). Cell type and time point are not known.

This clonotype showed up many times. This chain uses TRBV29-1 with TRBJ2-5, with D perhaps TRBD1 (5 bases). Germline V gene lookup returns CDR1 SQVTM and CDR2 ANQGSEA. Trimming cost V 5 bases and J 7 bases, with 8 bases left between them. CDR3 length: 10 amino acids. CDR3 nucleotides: TGCAGCGTTCCCCAGGGGACCCAGTACTTC. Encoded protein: CSVPQGTQYF.

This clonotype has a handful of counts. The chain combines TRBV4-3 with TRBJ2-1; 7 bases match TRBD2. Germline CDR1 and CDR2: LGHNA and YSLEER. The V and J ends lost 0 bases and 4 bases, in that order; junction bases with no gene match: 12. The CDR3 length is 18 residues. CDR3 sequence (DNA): TGCGCCAGCAGCCAAGATTGGGGGGGGATGGGGCATTACAATGAGCAGTTCTTC. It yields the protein CASSQDWGGMGHYNEQFF.

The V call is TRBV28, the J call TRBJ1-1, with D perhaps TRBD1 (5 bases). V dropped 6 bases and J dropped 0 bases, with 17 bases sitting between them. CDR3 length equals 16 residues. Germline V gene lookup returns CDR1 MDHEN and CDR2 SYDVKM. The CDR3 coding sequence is TGTGCCAGCAGCTCCGGGGGGGAGATTTTGAACACTGAAGCTTTCTTT. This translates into CASSSGGEILNTEAFF.

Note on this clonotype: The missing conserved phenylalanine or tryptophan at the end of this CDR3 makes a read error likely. For the CDR3, the DNA is TGTGCCAGCGCCTGGAGAAGCTCCTACGAGCAGTACTTA. Protein: CASAWRSSYEQYL. The V gene is TRBV11-2, the J gene TRBJ2-7; D remains unclear. The CDR3 runs 13 residues. Between the trimmed V and J ends, which lost 8 bases and 0 bases, there was a span of 11 bases. Germline V gives CDR1 SGHAT, CDR2 FQNNGV.

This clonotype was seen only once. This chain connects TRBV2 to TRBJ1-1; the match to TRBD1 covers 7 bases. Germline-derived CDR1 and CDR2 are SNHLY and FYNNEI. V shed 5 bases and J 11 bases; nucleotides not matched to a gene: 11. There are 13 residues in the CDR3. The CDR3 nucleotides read TGTGCCAGCAGTTATCAGGGGGGCGCGGATGCTTTCTTT. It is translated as CASSYQGGADAFF. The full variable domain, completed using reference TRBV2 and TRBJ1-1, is EPEVTQTPSHQVTQMGQEVILRCVPISNHLYFYWYRQILGQKVEFLVSFYNNEISEKSEIFDDQFSVERPDGSNFTLKIRSTKLEDSAMYFCASSYQGGADAFFGQGTRLTVV.

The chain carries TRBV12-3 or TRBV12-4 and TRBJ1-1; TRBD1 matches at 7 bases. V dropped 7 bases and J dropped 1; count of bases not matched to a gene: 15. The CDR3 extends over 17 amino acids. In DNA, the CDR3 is TGTGCCAGCACTCCAGGGGGGTATGATGGAGGGAACACTGAAGCTTTCTTT. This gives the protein CASTPGGYDGGNTEAFF.

The CDR3 nucleotides are TGTGCCAGCAGTGAAGGCCAGGGGGTAGGCTACGAGCAGTACGTC. Translation: CASSEGQGVGYEQYV. This chain connects TRBV2 to TRBJ2-7, with 7 bases that match TRBD1. The germline CDR1 and CDR2 sequences are SNHLY and FYNNEI. Trimming cost V 1 base and J 3 bases; bases outside gene matches: 6. This CDR3 spans 15 amino acids.

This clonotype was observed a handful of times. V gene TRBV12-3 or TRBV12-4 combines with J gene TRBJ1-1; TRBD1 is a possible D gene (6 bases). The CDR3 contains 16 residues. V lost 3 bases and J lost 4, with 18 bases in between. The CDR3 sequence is CASSFPGPGVGTEAFF. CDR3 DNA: TGTGCCAGCAGTTTCCCTGGCCCAGGGGTCGGCACTGAAGCTTTCTTT.

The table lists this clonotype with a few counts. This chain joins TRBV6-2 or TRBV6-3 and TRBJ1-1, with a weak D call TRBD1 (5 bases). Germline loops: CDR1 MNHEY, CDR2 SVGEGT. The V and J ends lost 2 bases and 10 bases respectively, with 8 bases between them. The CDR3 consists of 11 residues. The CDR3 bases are TGTGCCAGCAGTTACGCCGGGGGAGCTTTCTTT. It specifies CASSYAGGAFF.

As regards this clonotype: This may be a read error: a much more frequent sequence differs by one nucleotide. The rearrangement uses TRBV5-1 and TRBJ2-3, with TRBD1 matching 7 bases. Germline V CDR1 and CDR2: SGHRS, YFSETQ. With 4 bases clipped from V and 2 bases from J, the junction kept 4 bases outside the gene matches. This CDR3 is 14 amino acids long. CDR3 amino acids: CASSQEGATDTQYF. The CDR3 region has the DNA TGCGCCAGCAGCCAAGAGGGGGCCACAGATACGCAGTATTTT.

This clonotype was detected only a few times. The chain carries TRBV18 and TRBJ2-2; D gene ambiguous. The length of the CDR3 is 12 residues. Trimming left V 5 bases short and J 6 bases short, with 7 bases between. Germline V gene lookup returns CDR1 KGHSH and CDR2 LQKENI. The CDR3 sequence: CASSWYPGELFF. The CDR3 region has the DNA TGTGCCAGCTCATGGTACCCCGGGGAGCTGTTTTTT.

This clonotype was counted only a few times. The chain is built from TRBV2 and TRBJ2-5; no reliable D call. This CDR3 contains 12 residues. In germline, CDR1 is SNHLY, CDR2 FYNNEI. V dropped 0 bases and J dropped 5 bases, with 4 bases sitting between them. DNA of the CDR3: TGTGCCAGCAGTGAAGCGGGGGAGACCCAGTACTTC. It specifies CASSEAGETQYF.

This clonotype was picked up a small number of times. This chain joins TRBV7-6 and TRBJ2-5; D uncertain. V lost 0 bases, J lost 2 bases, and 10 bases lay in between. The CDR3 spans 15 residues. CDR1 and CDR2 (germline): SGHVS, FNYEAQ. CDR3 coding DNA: TGTGCCAGCAGCTTAGCGTCAGCTTATCAAGAGACCCAGTACTTC. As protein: CASSLASAYQETQYF.

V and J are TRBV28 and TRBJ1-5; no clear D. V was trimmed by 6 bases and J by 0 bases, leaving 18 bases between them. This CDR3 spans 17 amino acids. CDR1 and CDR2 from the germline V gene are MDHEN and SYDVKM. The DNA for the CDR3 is TGTGCCAGCAGACGGGGAGGAACAGTAAATAGCAATCAGCCCCAGCATTTT. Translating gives CASRRGGTVNSNQPQHF.

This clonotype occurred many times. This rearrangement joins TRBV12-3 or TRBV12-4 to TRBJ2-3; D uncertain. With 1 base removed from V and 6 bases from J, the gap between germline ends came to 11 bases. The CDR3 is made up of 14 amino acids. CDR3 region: CASSLETAWDTQYF. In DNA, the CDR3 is TGTGCCAGCAGTTTAGAAACAGCGTGGGATACGCAGTATTTT.

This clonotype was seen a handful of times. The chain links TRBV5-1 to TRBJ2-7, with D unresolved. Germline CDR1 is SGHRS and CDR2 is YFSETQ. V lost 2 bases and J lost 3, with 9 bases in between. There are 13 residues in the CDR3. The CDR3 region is CASSFQDGYEQYV. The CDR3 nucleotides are TGCGCCAGCAGCTTTCAGGATGGCTACGAGCAGTACGTC.

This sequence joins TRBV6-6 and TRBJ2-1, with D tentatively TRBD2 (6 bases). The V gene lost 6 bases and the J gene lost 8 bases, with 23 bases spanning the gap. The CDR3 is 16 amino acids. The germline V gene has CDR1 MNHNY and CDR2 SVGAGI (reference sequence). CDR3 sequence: CASSRVVTGVRYEQFF. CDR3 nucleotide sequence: TGTGCCAGCAGCCGGGTTGTAACGGGAGTCAGGTATGAGCAGTTCTTC.

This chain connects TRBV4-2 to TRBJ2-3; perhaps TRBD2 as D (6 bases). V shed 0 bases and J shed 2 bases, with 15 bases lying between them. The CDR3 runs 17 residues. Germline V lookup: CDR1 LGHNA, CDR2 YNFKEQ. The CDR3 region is CASSQDAAGTFTDTQYF. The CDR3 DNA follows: TGTGCCAGCAGCCAAGATGCGGCGGGGACTTTCACAGATACGCAGTATTTT.

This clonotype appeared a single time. Here the CDR3 DNA reads TGTGCCAGTAGTAGGCCGGACAGGGAAGAGACCCAGTACTTC. It is translated as CASSRPDREETQYF. The chain uses TRBV19 and TRBJ2-5; TRBD1 matches at 8 bases. The CDR3 has 14 amino acids. Germline V lookup: CDR1 LNHDA, CDR2 SQIVND (reference sequence). J gave up 3 bases and V 4 bases, and 4 bases lay outside the gene matches. The variable domain in full, completed from reference TRBV19 and TRBJ2-5, reads DGGITQSPKYLFRKEGQNVTLSCEQNLNHDAMYWYRQDPGQGLRLIYYSQIVNDFQKGDIAEGYSVSREKKESFPLTVTSAQKNPTAFYLCASSRPDREETQYFGPGTRLLVL.

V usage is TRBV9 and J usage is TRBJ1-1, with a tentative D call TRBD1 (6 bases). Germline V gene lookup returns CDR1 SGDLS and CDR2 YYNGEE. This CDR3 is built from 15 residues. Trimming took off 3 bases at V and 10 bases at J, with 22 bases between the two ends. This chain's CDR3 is CASSAEPGHPRGAFF. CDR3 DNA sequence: TGTGCCAGCAGCGCTGAACCGGGACACCCGAGGGGAGCTTTCTTT.

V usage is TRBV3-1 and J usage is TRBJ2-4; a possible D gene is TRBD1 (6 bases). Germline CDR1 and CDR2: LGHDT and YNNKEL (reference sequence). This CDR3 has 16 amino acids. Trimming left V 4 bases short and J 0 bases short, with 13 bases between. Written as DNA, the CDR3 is TGTGCCAGCAGCCGGGGGCGGTATCTAGCCAAAAACATTCAGTACTTC. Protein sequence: CASSRGRYLAKNIQYF.